The 2 T cell receptor beta chains in this list originate from one sample, sequenced in a study of shared clonotypes between healthy human individuals. Produced via immunoSEQ multiplex PCR; TCRdb's table is partial and in-frame only. This table holds over 1.5 million clones, 95% to 99% found once. Material: naive CD4+ T cells sorted from blood. Indicated subset: CD45RA+ positively selected. The source is a man aged 30 to 39 in good health.

This rearrangement joins TRBV5-5 to TRBJ1-1; the D gene is possibly TRBD1 (5 bases). Germline V gives CDR1 SGHKS, CDR2 YYEKEE (reference sequence). V was clipped by 0 bases and J by 0 bases, with 12 bases between them. This CDR3 has 16 residues. CDR3 region: CASSLGAGTLNTEAFF. In DNA, the CDR3 is TGTGCCAGCAGCTTGGGGGCCGGGACGTTGAACACTGAAGCTTTCTTT.

The chain links TRBV27 to TRBJ2-1; 9 bases are a match to TRBD2. J was trimmed by 4 bases and V by 3 bases; bases with no gene match: 4. Per germline, CDR1 MNHEY and CDR2 SMNVEV (reference sequence). The CDR3 has 15 amino acids. DNA of the CDR3: TGTGCCAGCAGTTTGCGACTAGCGGATTACAATGAGCAGTTCTTC. This translates into CASSLRLADYNEQFF.